This TCR beta chain is drawn from a study of beta chain features in type 1 diabetes. Overall study: Analysis included 100 million to 110 million sorted cells drawn from all samples.

The whole isolated RNA underwent reverse transcription, so sequencing captured expressed TCRB transcripts. Repertoires were generated with immunoSEQ multiplex PCR, while TCRdb's copy carries only in-frame clones and drops some. The table has roughly 500,000 clones, roughly 31% seen once. The germline CDR1 and CDR2 sequences are DFQATT and SNEGSKA (reference sequence). With 3 bases removed from V and 7 bases from J, the gap between germline ends came to 9 bases. The CDR3 loop spans 11 amino acids. The rearrangement uses TRBV20-1 and TRBJ1-2; D is unclear. Material: naive CD4+ T cells from blood. This clonotype originated in a man in his late teens or twenties in good health. CDR3 residues: CSARRGAGYTF. CDR3 nucleotides: TGCAGTGCTAGGCGGGGAGCTGGCTACACCTTC.